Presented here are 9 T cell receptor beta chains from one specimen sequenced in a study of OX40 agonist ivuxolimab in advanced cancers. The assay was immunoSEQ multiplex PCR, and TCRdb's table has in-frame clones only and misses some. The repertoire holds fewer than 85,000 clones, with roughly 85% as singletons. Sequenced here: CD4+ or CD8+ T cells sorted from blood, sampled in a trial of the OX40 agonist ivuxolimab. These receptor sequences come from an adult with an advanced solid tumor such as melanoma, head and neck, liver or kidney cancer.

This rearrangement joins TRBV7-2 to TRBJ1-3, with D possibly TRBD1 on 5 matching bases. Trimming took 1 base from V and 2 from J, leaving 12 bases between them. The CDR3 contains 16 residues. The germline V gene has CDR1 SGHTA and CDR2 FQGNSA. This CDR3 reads CASSLGGQGAGNTIYF. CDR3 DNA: TGTGCCAGCAGCTTAGGAGGCCAGGGAGCTGGAAACACCATATATTTT.

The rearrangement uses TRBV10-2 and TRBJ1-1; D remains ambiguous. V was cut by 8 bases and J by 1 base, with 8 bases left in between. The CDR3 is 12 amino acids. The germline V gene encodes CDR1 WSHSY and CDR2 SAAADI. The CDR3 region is CASGRANTEAFF. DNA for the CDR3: TGCGCCAGCGGCCGCGCGAACACTGAAGCTTTCTTT.

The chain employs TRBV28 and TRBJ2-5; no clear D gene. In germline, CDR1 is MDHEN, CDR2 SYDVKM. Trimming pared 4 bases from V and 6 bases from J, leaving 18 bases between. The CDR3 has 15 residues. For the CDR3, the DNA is TGTGCCAGCAGTTCCCCGGCAGGCTTCAGGCAGACCCAGTACTTC. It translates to CASSSPAGFRQTQYF. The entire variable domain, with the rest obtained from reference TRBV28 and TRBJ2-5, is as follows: DVKVTQSSRYLVKRTGEKVFLECVQDMDHENMFWYRQDPGLGLRLIYFSYDVKMKEKGDIPEGYSVSREKKERFSLILESASTNQTSMYLCASSSPAGFRQTQYFGPGTRLLVL.

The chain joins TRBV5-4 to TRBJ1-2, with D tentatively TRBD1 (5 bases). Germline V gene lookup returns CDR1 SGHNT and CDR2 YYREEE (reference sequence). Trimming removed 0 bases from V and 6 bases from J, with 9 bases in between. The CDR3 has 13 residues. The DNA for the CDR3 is TGTGCCAGCAGCTTGGTCGGGGACCATGGCTACACCTTC. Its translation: CASSLVGDHGYTF.

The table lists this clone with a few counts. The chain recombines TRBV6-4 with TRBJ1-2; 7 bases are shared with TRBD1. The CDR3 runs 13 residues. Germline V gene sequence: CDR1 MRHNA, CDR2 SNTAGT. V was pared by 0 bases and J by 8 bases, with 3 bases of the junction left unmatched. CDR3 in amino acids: CASSDSGGWGYTF. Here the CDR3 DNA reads TGTGCCAGCAGTGACTCAGGGGGCTGGGGCTACACCTTC.

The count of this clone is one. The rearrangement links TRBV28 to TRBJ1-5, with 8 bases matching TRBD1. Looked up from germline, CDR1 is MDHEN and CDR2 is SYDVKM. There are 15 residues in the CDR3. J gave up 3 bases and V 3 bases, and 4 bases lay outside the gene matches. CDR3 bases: TGTGCCAGCAGTTTTTGGACAGGGATCAATCAGCCCCAGCATTTT. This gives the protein CASSFWTGINQPQHF.

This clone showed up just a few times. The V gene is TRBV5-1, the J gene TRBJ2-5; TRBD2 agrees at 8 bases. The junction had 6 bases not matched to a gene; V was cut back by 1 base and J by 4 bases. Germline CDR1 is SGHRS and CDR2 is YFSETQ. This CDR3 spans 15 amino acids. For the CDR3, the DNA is TGCGCCAGCAGCTTGTTGCCCACTAGCGGAGAGACCCAGTACTTC. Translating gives CASSLLPTSGETQYF.

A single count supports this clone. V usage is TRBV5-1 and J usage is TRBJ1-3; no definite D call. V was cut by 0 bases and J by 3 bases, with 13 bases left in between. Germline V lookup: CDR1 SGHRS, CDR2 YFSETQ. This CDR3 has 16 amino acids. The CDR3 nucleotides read TGCGCCAGCAGCTTGGGTGGTGCTTCGGGTGGAAACACCATATATTTT. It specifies CASSLGGASGGNTIYF.

In DNA, the CDR3 is TGTGCCACCAGCAGAGGGGGGACAGGGGCCTCTGGGGCCAACGTCCTGACTTTC. Translating it yields CATSRGGTGASGANVLTF. This chain connects TRBV15 to TRBJ2-6; 10 bases are shared with TRBD1. CDR1 is LNHNV, CDR2 YYDKDF, per germline (reference sequence). The CDR3 runs to 18 residues. Losses at the gene ends were 1 base for V and 0 bases for J; bases not matched to a gene: 3.